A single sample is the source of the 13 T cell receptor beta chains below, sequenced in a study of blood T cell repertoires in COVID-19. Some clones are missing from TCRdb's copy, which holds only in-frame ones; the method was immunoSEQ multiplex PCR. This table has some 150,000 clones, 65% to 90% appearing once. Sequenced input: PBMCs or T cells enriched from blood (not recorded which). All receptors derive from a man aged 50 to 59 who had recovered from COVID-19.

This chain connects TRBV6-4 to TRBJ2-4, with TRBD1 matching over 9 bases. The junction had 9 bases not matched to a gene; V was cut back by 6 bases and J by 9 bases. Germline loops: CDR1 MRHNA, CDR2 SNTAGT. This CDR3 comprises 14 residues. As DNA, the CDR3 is TGTGCCAGCAGCCCGGGACAGGGCCATGTCATTCAGTACTTC. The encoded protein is CASSPGQGHVIQYF.

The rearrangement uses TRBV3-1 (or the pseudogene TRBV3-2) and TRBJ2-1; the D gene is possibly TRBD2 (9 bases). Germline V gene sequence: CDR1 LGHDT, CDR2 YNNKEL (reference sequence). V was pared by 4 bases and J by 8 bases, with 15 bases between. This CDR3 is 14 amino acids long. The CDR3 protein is CASSPRGGQDEQFF. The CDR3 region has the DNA TGTGCCAGCAGCCCGCGGGGGGGACAGGATGAGCAGTTCTTC.

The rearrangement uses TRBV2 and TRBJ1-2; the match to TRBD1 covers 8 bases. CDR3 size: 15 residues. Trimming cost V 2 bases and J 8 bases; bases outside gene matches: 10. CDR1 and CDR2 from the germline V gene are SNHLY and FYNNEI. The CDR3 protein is CASSEFPDRGGGYTF. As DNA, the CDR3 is TGTGCCAGCAGTGAATTCCCTGACAGGGGAGGAGGCTACACCTTC.

The CDR3 region has the DNA TGTGCCAGCAGTTACTCGCCAGGGTTGGGTGGCTACACCTTC. It specifies CASSYSPGLGGYTF. The J gene is TRBJ1-2, the V gene TRBV6-5; D perhaps matches TRBD1 (5 bases). CDR1 MNHEY and CDR2 SVGAGI come from the germline V gene. The CDR3 runs 14 residues. Trimming took 0 bases from V and 7 from J, leaving 12 bases between them.

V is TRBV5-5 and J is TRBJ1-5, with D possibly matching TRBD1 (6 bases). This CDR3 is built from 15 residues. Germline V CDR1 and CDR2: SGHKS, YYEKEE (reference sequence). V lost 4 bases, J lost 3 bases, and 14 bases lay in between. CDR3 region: CASSRGGLDNQPQHF. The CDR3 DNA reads TGTGCCAGCAGCCGGGGGGGCCTTGACAATCAGCCCCAGCATTTT. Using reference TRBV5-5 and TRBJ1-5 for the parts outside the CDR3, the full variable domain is DAGVTQSPTHLIKTRGQQVTLRCSPISGHKSVSWYQQVLGQGPQFIFQYYEKEERGRGNFPDRFSARQFPNYSSELNVNALLLGDSALYLCASSRGGLDNQPQHFGDGTRLSIL.

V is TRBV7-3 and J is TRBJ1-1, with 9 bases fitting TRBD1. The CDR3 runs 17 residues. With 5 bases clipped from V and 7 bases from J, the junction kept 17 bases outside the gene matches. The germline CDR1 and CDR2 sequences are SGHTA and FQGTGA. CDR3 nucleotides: TGTGCCAGCAGCCTCCCCAAGGTTGGGACAGGGCGCTTTGAAGCTTTCTTT. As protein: CASSLPKVGTGRFEAFF.

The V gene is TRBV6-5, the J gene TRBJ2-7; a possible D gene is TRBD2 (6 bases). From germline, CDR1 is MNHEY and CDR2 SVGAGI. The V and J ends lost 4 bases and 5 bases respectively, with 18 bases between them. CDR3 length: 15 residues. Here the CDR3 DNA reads TGTGCCAGCAGTTGGATCGGAGGGGACGGGCACGAGCAGTACTTC. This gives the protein CASSWIGGDGHEQYF.

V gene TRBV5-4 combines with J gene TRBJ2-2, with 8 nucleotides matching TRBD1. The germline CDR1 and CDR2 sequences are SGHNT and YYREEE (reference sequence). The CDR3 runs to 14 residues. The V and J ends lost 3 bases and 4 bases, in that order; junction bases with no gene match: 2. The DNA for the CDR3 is TGTGCCAGCAGCTGGACAGGGTCCACCGGGGAGCTGTTTTTT. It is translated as CASSWTGSTGELFF.

The CDR3 DNA sequence: TGCAGCGTTATGATACTTCCCTACGAGCAGTACTTC. It codes for CSVMILPYEQYF. The chain links TRBV29-1 to TRBJ2-7; D is uncertain. CDR3 length: 12 residues. CDR1 SQVTM and CDR2 ANQGSEA come from the germline V gene. The V end was cut by 5 bases, the J end by 2 bases, with 10 bases between.

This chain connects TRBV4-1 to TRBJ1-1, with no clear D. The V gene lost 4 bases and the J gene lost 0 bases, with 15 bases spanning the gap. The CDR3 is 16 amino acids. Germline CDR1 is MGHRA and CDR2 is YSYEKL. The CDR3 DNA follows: TGCGCCAGCAGCCCCCAGTTGACACGGATGAACACTGAAGCTTTCTTT. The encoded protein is CASSPQLTRMNTEAFF.

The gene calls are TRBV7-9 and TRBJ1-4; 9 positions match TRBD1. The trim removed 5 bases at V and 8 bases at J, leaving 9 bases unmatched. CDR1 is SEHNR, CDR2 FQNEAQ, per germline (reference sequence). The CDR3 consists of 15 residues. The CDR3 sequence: CASSPQGQGLEKLFF. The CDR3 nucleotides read TGTGCCAGCAGCCCCCAGGGACAGGGCTTGGAAAAACTGTTTTTT.

The CDR3 DNA reads as TGTGCCAGCAGCCCAGGGGGCAACCCTTACAATGAGCAGTTCTTC. Translation: CASSPGGNPYNEQFF. The chain couples TRBV7-9 to TRBJ2-1; TRBD1 matches at 8 bases. This CDR3 has 15 amino acids. Germline lookup yields CDR1 SEHNR and CDR2 FQNEAQ (reference sequence). J lost 4 bases, V lost 5 bases, and 7 bases had no gene match.

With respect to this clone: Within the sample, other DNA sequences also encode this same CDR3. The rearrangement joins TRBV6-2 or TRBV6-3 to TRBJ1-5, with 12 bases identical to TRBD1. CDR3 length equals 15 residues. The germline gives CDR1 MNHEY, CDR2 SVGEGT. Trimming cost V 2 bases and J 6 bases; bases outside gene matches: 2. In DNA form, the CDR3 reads TGTGCCAGCAGTTACGGGACAGGGGGCGGTCAGCCCCAGCATTTT. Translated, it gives CASSYGTGGGQPQHF.